This TCR beta chain was captured by sequencing in a study of OX40 agonist ivuxolimab in advanced cancers. The study's findings and limits: In CD8+ T cells, expanded clones were on average more numerous than in CD4+.

There are 15 residues in the CDR3. Germline CDR1 is MNHNS and CDR2 is SASEGT. Germline trimming cut 8 bases from V and 3 bases from J; bases unmatched to any gene: 12. Data came from immunoSEQ multiplex PCR; TCRdb stores just in-frame clones and leaves some out. The profile shows roughly 140,000 clones, roughly 92% of them singletons. With respect to this clone: The antigen is unknown.

The sequence came from an adult with an advanced solid tumor such as melanoma, head and neck, liver or kidney cancer. The chain employs TRBV6-1 and TRBJ1-1; TRBD1 agrees at 7 bases. The sample in question was CD4+ or CD8+ T cells sorted from blood, obtained in a trial of the OX40 agonist ivuxolimab. CDR3 DNA sequence: TGTGCCAGCGCCCTTCAGGGACAGATGGACACTGAAGCTTTCTTT. It is translated as CASALQGQMDTEAFF.